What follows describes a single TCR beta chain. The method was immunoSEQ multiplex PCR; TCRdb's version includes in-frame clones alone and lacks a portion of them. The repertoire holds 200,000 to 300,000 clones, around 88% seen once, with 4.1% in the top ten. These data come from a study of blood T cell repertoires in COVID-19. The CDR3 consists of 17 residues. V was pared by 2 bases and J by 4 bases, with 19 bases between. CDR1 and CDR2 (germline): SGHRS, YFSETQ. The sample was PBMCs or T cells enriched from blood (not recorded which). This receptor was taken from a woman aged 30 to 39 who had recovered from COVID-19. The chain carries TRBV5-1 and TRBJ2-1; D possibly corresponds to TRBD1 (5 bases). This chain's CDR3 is CASSFNRRVSLYNEQFF. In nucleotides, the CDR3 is TGCGCCAGCAGCTTTAATCGCAGGGTCTCTCTTTACAATGAGCAGTTCTTC.